The 10 T cell receptor beta chains in this list originate from one sample, sequenced in a study of T-cell reconstitution after alpha-beta-depleted transplantation in children. Preparation of the TCRbeta library used unique molecular identifiers. Using its own MiXCR run on the PCR reads, TCRdb lists one record per CDR3 protein. The data contain about 540,000 distinct CDR3 sequences, more than 20% of them seen just once; the ten biggest clones take up less than 40%. This material consisted of PBMCs, taken before TCRalphabeta/CD19-depleted stem cell transplant. These receptors were obtained from a boy under three years old with Wiskott-Aldrich syndrome, due to receive a stem cell transplant.

This chain uses TRBV28 with TRBJ1-4, with 7 positions matching TRBD1. CDR1 is MDHEN and CDR2 is SYDVKM in the germline V gene. The CDR3 has 13 residues. J gave up 8 bases and V 3 bases, and 3 bases lay outside the gene matches. CDR3 DNA sequence: TGTGCCAGCAGTTTGGGACAGAAGGAAAAACTGTTTTTT. Its translation is CASSLGQKEKLFF.

This clonotype turned up a few times. The rearrangement links TRBV20-1 to TRBJ1-1, with D unresolved. This CDR3 comprises 14 residues. V was pared by 1 base and J by 0 bases, with 9 bases between. Germline V gene data show CDR1 as DFQATT and CDR2 as SNEGSKA (reference sequence). The CDR3: CSARVAGVNTEAFF. The CDR3 DNA reads as TGCAGTGCTAGAGTGGCGGGCGTGAACACTGAAGCTTTCTTT.

V and J are TRBV7-9 and TRBJ1-1; D ambiguous. The length of the CDR3 is 14 residues. Germline V lookup: CDR1 SEHNR, CDR2 FQNEAQ (reference sequence). V shed 5 bases and J shed 1 base, with 11 bases lying between them. The DNA of the CDR3 is TGTGCCAGCAGCCTTATCTTTGGGAACACTGAAGCTTTCTTT. Its protein product is CASSLIFGNTEAFF.

The chain recombines TRBV14 with TRBJ1-4; possibly TRBD1 for D (5 bases). Trimming shortened V by 2 bases and J by 0 bases, and 10 bases separated the two germline ends. The length of the CDR3 is 16 residues. Looked up from germline, CDR1 is SGHDN and CDR2 is FVKESK. Written as DNA, the CDR3 is TGTGCCAGCAGCCAAAGACAGCCTGCAACTAATGAAAAACTGTTTTTT. Translated: CASSQRQPATNEKLFF. Based on the CDR3 plus reference TRBV14 and TRBJ1-4, the full variable domain is EAGVTQFPSHSVIEKGQTVTLRCDPISGHDNLYWYRRVMGKEIKFLLHFVKESKQDESGMPNNRFLAERTGGTYSTLKVQPAELEDSGVYFCASSQRQPATNEKLFFGSGTQLSVL.

This clonotype was found a few times. This chain's CDR3 is CASSDTGGTYNEQFF. In DNA form, the CDR3 reads TGTGCCAGCAGTGATACAGGGGGAACCTACAATGAGCAGTTCTTC. V gene TRBV12-3 or TRBV12-4 combines with J gene TRBJ2-1; TRBD1 matches 8 bases. This CDR3 has 15 residues. The V segment lost 5 bases and the J segment 2 bases; nucleotides outside the gene matches: 5.

This clonotype occurred a few times. The chain combines TRBV9 with TRBJ2-7; 7 positions agree with TRBD2. Germline CDR1 and CDR2: SGDLS and YYNGEE. This CDR3 region has 15 residues. Unmatched junction bases numbered 6, after V lost 0 bases and J lost 3 bases. This CDR3 is CASSVGAGKDYEQYF. CDR3 in DNA: TGTGCCAGCAGCGTAGGAGCGGGAAAGGACTACGAGCAGTACTTC.

The CDR3 DNA is TGCAGTGCTAGAGAGGCCCCGAACACTGAAGCTTTCTTT. It codes for CSAREAPNTEAFF. The J gene is TRBJ1-1, the V gene TRBV20-1, with D hard to call. The CDR3 sequence is 13 residues long. Germline V lookup: CDR1 DFQATT, CDR2 SNEGSKA (reference sequence). Trimming left V 0 bases short and J 1 base short, with 6 bases between.

This sequence joins TRBV6-2 or TRBV6-3 and TRBJ1-6; possible D gene TRBD1, 6 bases. This CDR3 contains 16 residues. V lost 6 bases, J lost 8 bases, and 20 bases lay in between. Germline V lookup: CDR1 MNHEY, CDR2 SVGEGT. The CDR3 nucleotides read TGTGCCAGCAGACGATCGTCAGGGGCCCCGGATTCACCCCTCCACTTT. Protein sequence: CASRRSSGAPDSPLHF.

This clonotype came up a few times. The J gene is TRBJ1-5, the V gene TRBV5-5; weak D call: TRBD1 (5 bases). This CDR3 comprises 15 residues. Looked up from germline, CDR1 is SGHKS and CDR2 is YYEKEE (reference sequence). V was pared by 3 bases and J by 6 bases, with 16 bases between. The CDR3 loop is CASSSGRDAVQPQHF. Written as DNA, the CDR3 is TGTGCCAGCAGCTCTGGACGGGACGCAGTTCAGCCCCAGCATTTT.

This clonotype was seen more than once but under ten times. V is TRBV27 and J is TRBJ1-2; 9 bases match TRBD1. This CDR3 has 13 amino acids. Germline loops: CDR1 MNHEY, CDR2 SMNVEV (reference sequence). Unmatched junction bases numbered 1, after V lost 1 base and J lost 7 bases. Written as DNA, the CDR3 is TGTGCCAGCAGTTTATACAGGGGGCTTGGCTACACCTTC. Its protein is CASSLYRGLGYTF.